These 27 T cell receptor beta chains originate from one sample sequenced in a study of blood T cell repertoires in COVID-19. Method: immunoSEQ multiplex PCR; TCRdb's copy keeps in-frame clones and lacks some. The sample holds about 110,000 clones, roughly 90% seen once. The sequencing sample was made of peripheral blood. These receptors were collected from a woman aged 70 to 79 who had recovered from COVID-19.

The V call is TRBV10-3, the J call TRBJ2-7; 7 bases are shared with TRBD2. The CDR3 length is 12 residues. The trim removed 5 bases at V and 6 bases at J, leaving 4 bases unmatched. Germline values: CDR1 ENHRY, CDR2 SYGVKD. The CDR3 loop is CAISPGGGEQYF. DNA of the CDR3: TGTGCCATCAGTCCTGGGGGGGGCGAGCAGTACTTC.

The gene calls are TRBV4-3 and TRBJ2-6; 7 nucleotides align to TRBD2. J was trimmed by 0 bases and V by 4 bases; bases with no gene match: 3. Germline V CDR1 and CDR2: LGHNA, YSLEER. This CDR3 region has 16 residues. The CDR3 spells CASSPPGGSGANVLTF. DNA for the CDR3: TGCGCCAGCAGCCCCCCGGGAGGCTCTGGGGCCAACGTCCTGACTTTC.

This sequence joins TRBV9 and TRBJ1-2; no clear D. Trimming removed 3 bases at V and 8 bases at J, with 11 bases between. Germline values: CDR1 SGDLS, CDR2 YYNGEE. This CDR3 region has 12 residues. The CDR3 loop is CASSAPRPGYTF. DNA for the CDR3: TGTGCCAGCAGCGCCCCCAGGCCCGGCTACACCTTC. The full variable domain, completed using reference TRBV9 and TRBJ1-2, is DSGVTQTPKHLITATGQRVTLRCSPRSGDLSVYWYQQSLDQGLQFLIQYYNGEERAKGNILERFSAQQFPDLHSELNLSSLELGDSALYFCASSAPRPGYTFGSGTRLTVV.

This clone was seen a single time. The V and J genes are TRBV6-5 and TRBJ2-2, with 9 bases aligning to TRBD1. The CDR3 is 16 amino acids. Trimming removed 2 bases from V and 1 base from J; junction bases left unmatched: 2. Germline V gene lookup returns CDR1 MNHEY and CDR2 SVGAGI. This CDR3 reads CASSYGTGLNTGELFF. CDR3 DNA sequence: TGTGCCAGCAGTTACGGGACAGGGTTGAACACCGGGGAGCTGTTTTTT.

This chain links TRBV11-2 with TRBJ2-1; possible D gene TRBD2, 6 bases. The CDR3 consists of 12 residues. The V gene lost 4 bases and the J gene lost 10 bases, with 11 bases spanning the gap. In germline, CDR1 is SGHAT, CDR2 FQNNGV. This CDR3 reads CASSSSVVEQFF. DNA for the CDR3: TGTGCCAGCAGCTCTAGCGTCGTGGAGCAGTTCTTC.

The V call is TRBV7-3, the J call TRBJ2-5; D is unclear. V gave up 5 bases and J gave up 2 bases, with 9 bases separating them. The CDR3 has 13 residues. CDR1 and CDR2 (germline): SGHTA, FQGTGA. The CDR3 sequence is CASSLMRQETQYF. DNA of the CDR3: TGTGCCAGCAGCCTAATGAGACAAGAGACCCAGTACTTC.

This clone occurred many times. CDR3: CASHAGGYEQYF. The CDR3 DNA follows: TGTGCCAGCCATGCCGGTGGCTACGAGCAGTACTTC. V is TRBV6-5 and J is TRBJ2-7, with D unresolved. Germline loops: CDR1 MNHEY, CDR2 SVGAGI. V lost 8 bases and J 3 bases, leaving 11 bases between the germline ends. The CDR3 length is 12 residues.

The chain couples TRBV18 to TRBJ2-3; D may be TRBD2 (6 bases). Germline CDR1 and CDR2: KGHSH and LQKENI. The CDR3 covers 14 residues. Trimming shortened V by 6 bases and J by 1 base, and 11 bases separated the two germline ends. CDR3 in DNA: TGTGCCAGCTCGCTTAGCGGACGCACAGATACGCAGTATTTT. This sequence encodes CASSLSGRTDTQYF.

The chain uses TRBV5-4 and TRBJ1-1; D is possibly TRBD1 (5 bases). Trimming removed 0 bases at V and 4 bases at J, with 10 bases between. CDR1 is SGHNT and CDR2 is YYREEE in the germline V gene (reference sequence). CDR3 length equals 14 residues. CDR3 in amino acids: CASSLESRGTEAFF. The CDR3, as DNA: TGTGCCAGCAGCTTGGAGTCTAGGGGCACTGAAGCTTTCTTT.

The sample holds one count of this clone. V and J are TRBV27 and TRBJ2-1; 9 bases are shared with TRBD2. Looked up from germline, CDR1 is MNHEY and CDR2 is SMNVEV (reference sequence). V shed 4 bases, J shed 7 bases, and the junction held 2 bases outside the gene matches. This CDR3 contains 13 residues. CDR3 amino acids: CASSSGLANEQFF. The CDR3 coding sequence is TGTGCCAGCAGTTCGGGACTAGCTAATGAGCAGTTCTTC.

V usage is TRBV7-2 and J usage is TRBJ2-5, with 12 bases identical to TRBD2. The J segment lost 5 bases and the V segment lost 5 bases, leaving 6 bases of the junction unmatched. Germline V lookup: CDR1 SGHTA, CDR2 FQGNSA. The CDR3 consists of 15 residues. CDR3 amino acids: CASSITSGGWETQYF. In DNA, the CDR3 is TGTGCCAGCAGCATCACTAGCGGGGGGTGGGAGACCCAGTACTTC.

The gene calls are TRBV19 and TRBJ2-7; 13 nucleotides align to TRBD2. CDR1 and CDR2 (germline): LNHDA, SQIVND (reference sequence). J gave up 4 bases and V 4 bases, and 1 base lay outside the gene matches. The CDR3 is 14 amino acids. CDR3 in DNA: TGTGCCAGTAGTAAGGGACTAGCGGGATACGAGCAGTACTTC. As protein: CASSKGLAGYEQYF.

The chain recombines TRBV6-5 with TRBJ1-5, with a weak D call TRBD1 (6 bases). This CDR3 spans 14 amino acids. Per germline, CDR1 MNHEY and CDR2 SVGAGI. Trimming took off 6 bases at V and 2 bases at J, with 11 bases between the two ends. The CDR3 region is CASRAPGGNQPQHF. The CDR3 DNA is TGTGCCAGCAGAGCCCCAGGGGGCAATCAGCCCCAGCATTTT.

The chain combines TRBV21-1 with TRBJ1-5. TRBV21-1 is described as a pseudogene. The CDR3 totals 16 residues. CDR3 coding DNA: TGTGCCAGCAGCCCGCCCCTGCGGGGCCCCGGGCAGCCCCAGCATTTT. It is translated as CASSPPLRGPGQPQHF.

J is TRBJ1-4 and V is TRBV7-3; possible D gene TRBD1, 6 bases. The V and J ends lost 4 bases and 8 bases respectively, with 11 bases between them. The germline gives CDR1 SGHTA, CDR2 FQGTGA. The CDR3 spans 13 residues. Here the CDR3 reads CASSSGGGEKLFF. The DNA of the CDR3 is TGTGCCAGCAGCTCGGGGGGCGGCGAAAAACTGTTTTTT.

The chain has TRBV9 and TRBJ1-6, with 9 positions matching TRBD1. CDR1 and CDR2 (germline): SGDLS, YYNGEE. The V gene end was trimmed by 3 bases and the J gene end by 7 bases; junction bases not matched to a gene: 5. This CDR3 has 15 amino acids. The CDR3 sequence: CASSEQGTGNSPLHF. CDR3 bases: TGTGCCAGCAGCGAGCAGGGGACAGGGAATTCACCCCTCCACTTT. Together with reference TRBV9 and TRBJ1-6, the CDR3 gives the full variable domain: DSGVTQTPKHLITATGQRVTLRCSPRSGDLSVYWYQQSLDQGLQFLIQYYNGEERAKGNILERFSAQQFPDLHSELNLSSLELGDSALYFCASSEQGTGNSPLHFGNGTRLTVT.

The rearrangement uses TRBV2 and TRBJ1-6; 8 bases align to TRBD1. Germline-derived CDR1 and CDR2 are SNHLY and FYNNEI. The CDR3 is 14 amino acids. V trimming: 7 bases; J trimming: 7 bases; junction bases outside the gene matches: 6. The CDR3 loop reads CASTQTGGNSPLHF. The CDR3 region has the DNA TGTGCCAGCACCCAAACAGGGGGGAATTCACCCCTCCACTTT.

The gene calls are TRBV18 and TRBJ1-2, with TRBD1 identical over 9 bases. Looked up from germline, CDR1 is KGHSH and CDR2 is LQKENI. CDR3 size: 16 residues. Trimming removed 4 bases from V and 2 bases from J; junction bases left unmatched: 8. CDR3 region: CASSQSHRGQNYGYTF. DNA of the CDR3: TGTGCCAGCTCACAATCCCACAGGGGGCAGAACTATGGCTACACCTTC.

The V gene is TRBV29-1, the J gene TRBJ1-5, with 7 positions matching TRBD1. From germline, CDR1 is SQVTM and CDR2 ANQGSEA. The CDR3 length is 15 residues. The junction had 9 bases not matched to a gene; V was cut back by 7 bases and J by 0 bases. The DNA for the CDR3 is TGCAGCGCGGGACAGAACCCCTATAGCAATCAGCCCCAGCATTTT. Protein sequence: CSAGQNPYSNQPQHF.

The chain employs TRBV2 and TRBJ1-1; unclear D gene. Trimming stripped 4 bases from V and 2 bases from J, with 17 bases between. The germline V gene encodes CDR1 SNHLY and CDR2 FYNNEI. There are 16 residues in the CDR3. CDR3 in amino acids: CASSVDLPGYNTEAFF. CDR3 in DNA: TGTGCCAGCAGTGTGGACCTCCCGGGATATAACACTGAAGCTTTCTTT.

In its sample, this clone was seen a few times. The J gene is TRBJ2-7, the V gene TRBV2; D not resolved. The V end lost 6 bases, the J end lost 3 bases, and 9 bases lay between the germline ends. CDR3 size: 12 residues. The V gene's germline CDR1 is SNHLY and CDR2 FYNNEI. CDR3 protein: CASRSNDYEQYF. CDR3 bases: TGTGCCAGCAGGAGCAATGACTACGAGCAGTACTTC.

The chain recombines TRBV5-4 with TRBJ1-2, with 10 bases fitting TRBD1. From germline, CDR1 is SGHNT and CDR2 YYREEE (reference sequence). The CDR3 runs 15 residues. J gave up 4 bases and V 3 bases, and 6 bases lay outside the gene matches. The CDR3 nucleotides read TGTGCCAGCAGCTCTGGGACAGGGGACGCCTATGGCTACACCTTC. It is translated as CASSSGTGDAYGYTF.

The CDR3 here is CASSRRGGSYNEQFF. CDR3 coding DNA: TGCGCCAGCAGCCGGAGGGGGGGCTCCTACAATGAGCAGTTCTTC. The chain is built from TRBV4-3 and TRBJ2-1, with D possibly TRBD2 on 7 matching bases. Germline values: CDR1 LGHNA, CDR2 YSLEER. This CDR3 is 15 amino acids long. Between the trimmed V and J ends, which lost 4 bases and 0 bases, there was a span of 10 bases.

The chain employs TRBV5-1 and TRBJ2-5; 12 positions agree with TRBD2. The germline V gene encodes CDR1 SGHRS and CDR2 YFSETQ. The ends lost 4 bases at V and 4 bases at J; junction bases unmatched: 8. The CDR3 extends over 16 amino acids. The CDR3 region is CASSVSSGGARETQYF. CDR3 bases: TGCGCCAGCAGCGTTTCTAGCGGGGGGGCCCGAGAGACCCAGTACTTC. The variable domain in full, with the rest retrieved from reference TRBV5-1 and TRBJ2-5, is KAGVTQTPRYLIKTRGQQVTLSCSPISGHRSVSWYQQTPGQGLQFLFEYFSETQRNKGNFPGRFSGRQFSNSRSEMNVSTLELGDSALYLCASSVSSGGARETQYFGPGTRLLVL.

This rearrangement joins TRBV6-5 to TRBJ2-7, with D tentatively TRBD2 (5 bases). The CDR3 contains 12 residues. Germline CDR1 is MNHEY and CDR2 is SVGAGI. V was trimmed by 8 bases and J by 3 bases, leaving 11 bases between them. CDR3 protein: CASEEAYYEQYF. In DNA, the CDR3 is TGTGCCAGCGAGGAGGCGTACTACGAGCAGTACTTC.

The gene calls are TRBV7-2 and TRBJ2-5, with D possibly being TRBD2 (6 bases). This CDR3 has 15 amino acids. V shed 4 bases and J shed 2 bases, with 14 bases lying between them. Germline V gene data show CDR1 as SGHTA and CDR2 as FQGNSA. CDR3 in DNA: TGTGCCAGCAGCTCCCGGGGGACTCCACAAGAGACCCAGTACTTC. This encodes CASSSRGTPQETQYF.

This clone has a handful of counts. The gene calls are TRBV7-3 and TRBJ2-2; 7 nucleotides agree with TRBD1. Trimming removed 5 bases from V and 5 bases from J; junction bases left unmatched: 2. The germline V gene has CDR1 SGHTA and CDR2 FQGTGA. The CDR3 spans 13 residues. As DNA, the CDR3 is TGTGCCAGCAGCAGGGGGCGGACCGGGGAGCTGTTTTTT. Its protein is CASSRGRTGELFF.